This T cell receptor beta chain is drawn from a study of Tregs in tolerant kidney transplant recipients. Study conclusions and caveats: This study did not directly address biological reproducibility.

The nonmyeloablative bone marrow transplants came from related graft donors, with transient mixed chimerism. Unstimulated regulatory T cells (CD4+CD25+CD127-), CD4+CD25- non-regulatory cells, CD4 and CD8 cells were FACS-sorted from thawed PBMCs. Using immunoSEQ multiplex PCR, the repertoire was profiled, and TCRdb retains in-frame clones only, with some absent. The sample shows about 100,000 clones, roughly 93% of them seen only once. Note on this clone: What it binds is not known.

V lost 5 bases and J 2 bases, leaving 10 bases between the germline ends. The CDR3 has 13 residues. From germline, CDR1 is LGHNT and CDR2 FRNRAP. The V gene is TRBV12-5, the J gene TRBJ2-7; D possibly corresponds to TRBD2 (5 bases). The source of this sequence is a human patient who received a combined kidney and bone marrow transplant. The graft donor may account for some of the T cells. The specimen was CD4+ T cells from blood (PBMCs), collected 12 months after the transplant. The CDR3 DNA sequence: TGTGCTAGTGGTCCGTGGAGGACCTACGAGCAGTACTTC. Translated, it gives CASGPWRTYEQYF.